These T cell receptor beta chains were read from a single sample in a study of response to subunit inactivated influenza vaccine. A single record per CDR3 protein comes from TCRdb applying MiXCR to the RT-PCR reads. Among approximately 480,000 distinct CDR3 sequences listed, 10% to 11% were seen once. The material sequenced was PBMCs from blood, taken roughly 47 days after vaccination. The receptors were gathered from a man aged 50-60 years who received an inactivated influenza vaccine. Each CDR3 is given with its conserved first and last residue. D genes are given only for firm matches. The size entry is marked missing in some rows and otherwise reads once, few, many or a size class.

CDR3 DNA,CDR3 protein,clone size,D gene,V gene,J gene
TGCGCCAGCAGCCCAACTCTAGCCAAAAACATTCAGTACTTC,CASSPTLAKNIQYF,few,.,TRBV5-1,TRBJ2-4
TGTGCCAGCAGCTTACCACCGGGCCAGATGAACACTGAAGCTTTCTTT,CASSLPPGQMNTEAFF,many,.,TRBV7-9,TRBJ1-1
TGTGCCAGCAGCTTACTAATGCAATTGGGGGCCAAGAACACCGGGGAGCTGTTTTTT,CASSLLMQLGAKNTGELFF,.,.,TRBV11-1,TRBJ2-2
TGTGCCAGCAGCTTTCTAGGGCAGGGTGATCCCGGGGAGCTGTTTTTT,CASSFLGQGDPGELFF,.,.,TRBV5-4,TRBJ2-2
TGTGCCAGCAGCTCTCCCCGAGGGAGGGGTGGGTACGAGCAGTACTTC,CASSSPRGRGGYEQYF,.,TRBD2,TRBV11-2,TRBJ2-7
TGTGCCAGCAGCCCCCCCCGCGGGAGGGCCCCAGATACGCAGTATTTT,CASSPPRGRAPDTQYF,.,TRBD2,TRBV13,TRBJ2-3
TGCGCCAGCAGCCAAGTATGGGGAGACGGGGAGCTGTTTTTT,CASSQVWGDGELFF,few,.,TRBV4-3,TRBJ2-2
TGCGCCAGCAGCCAAGATTCAGAGCGGGGATACACAGATACGCAGTATTTT,CASSQDSERGYTDTQYF,.,TRBD2,TRBV4-3,TRBJ2-3
TGTGCCAGCAGCAATGACAGTAACAATGAGCAGTTCTTC,CASSNDSNNEQFF,many,.,TRBV12-3/TRBV12-4,TRBJ2-1
TGTGCCAGCAGCTTAGGGGGTTTAAGGCTTGGCACTGAAGCTTTCTTT,CASSLGGLRLGTEAFF,.,.,TRBV7-2,TRBJ1-1
TGCGCCAGCAGCCCCGGAGTGGCGCTTGGCTCCTACGAGCAGTACTTC,CASSPGVALGSYEQYF,.,.,TRBV4-3,TRBJ2-7
TGTGCCAGCTCACCTCCGGGCCTTAACGAGCAGTACTTC,CASSPPGLNEQYF,few,.,TRBV18,TRBJ2-7
TGTGCCAGCAGCTTGGCCAGGGAAAAGCTTCAGTACTTC,CASSLAREKLQYF,many,.,TRBV5-5,TRBJ2-4
TGTGCCAGCAGTTACTCGGGACTAGCCCCCGGGGAGCTGTTTTTT,CASSYSGLAPGELFF,.,TRBD2,TRBV6-5,TRBJ2-2
TGTGCCAGCAGTTTAGCGGGAATTACAGGGCCCCATGGCTACACCTTC,CASSLAGITGPHGYTF,many,.,TRBV12-3/TRBV12-4,TRBJ1-2
TGCAGTGCTAGAGGGAACACCGGGGAGCTGTTTTTT,CSARGNTGELFF,.,.,TRBV20-1,TRBJ2-2
TGTGCCAGCAGTTTAGTTATGTTGACCCCAGATACGCAGTATTTT,CASSLVMLTPDTQYF,.,.,TRBV12-3/TRBV12-4,TRBJ2-3
TGCAGTGCTGCAGACAGGGAGGTCGGGGAGCTGTTTTTT,CSAADREVGELFF,few,.,TRBV20-1,TRBJ2-2
TGCAGTGCACGGACAGGGGGATACTATGGCTACACCTTC,CSARTGGYYGYTF,.,TRBD1,TRBV20-1,TRBJ1-2
TGCAGCGTTGTGACTAGCGGGAGTTCCTACAATGAGCAGTTCTTC,CSVVTSGSSYNEQFF,many,TRBD2,TRBV29-1,TRBJ2-1
TGTGCCAGCAGTAAAGTGAGGGGGGACCCTAAAGTAAGGGAGCTGTTTTTT,CASSKVRGDPKVRELFF,few,.,TRBV11-2,TRBJ2-2
TGTGCCAGCAGCTTAGAAGAGACCACCGGACCTCGCTACAGGGTACTGTACAATGAGCAGTTCTTC,CASSLEETTGPRYRVLYNEQFF,few,.,TRBV11-2,TRBJ2-1
TGTGCCAGCAGTTACTCTGTCGAGGGCCCGGGGCAGCAGTTCTTC,CASSYSVEGPGQQFF,.,.,TRBV6-2/TRBV6-3,TRBJ2-1
TGTGCCAGCAGTTTTCAGGGGGCCGGGAATGAGCAGTTCTTC,CASSFQGAGNEQFF,few,TRBD1,TRBV12-3/TRBV12-4,TRBJ2-1
TGCGCCAGCAGCACCGGGACTAGCCGTGAGGAGACCCAGTACTTC,CASSTGTSREETQYF,few,TRBD2,TRBV5-1,TRBJ2-5
TGTGCCAGCACCGGGACGGGTAGCAATCAGCCCCAGCATTTT,CASTGTGSNQPQHF,.,.,TRBV7-9,TRBJ1-5
TGTGCCAGCAGCTTGGTAACAGTGGCGATAGACGAGCAGTACTTC,CASSLVTVAIDEQYF,few,.,TRBV5-6,TRBJ2-7
TGCAGCGGCCTTGACCGAACCTATGGCTACACCTTC,CSGLDRTYGYTF,many,.,TRBV29-1,TRBJ1-2
TGTGCCAGCAGTTACTCCCCCGGCTCTGTGCAGTACTTC,CASSYSPGSVQYF,.,.,TRBV6-5,TRBJ2-5
TGTGCCAGCAGTTACTCGTGGGGTGTCGGGGAGCTGTTTTTT,CASSYSWGVGELFF,few,.,TRBV6-5,TRBJ2-2
TGCAGTGCTAACCGGCTAGCGGGAGAAAAAGAGCAGTTCTTC,CSANRLAGEKEQFF,.,TRBD2,TRBV20-1,TRBJ2-1
TGCAGTGCTAGAGTGGGAAGCGGGAGGTTCGACGAGCAGTACTTC,CSARVGSGRFDEQYF,few,TRBD2,TRBV20-1,TRBJ2-7
TGCGCCAGCAGCCAAGAAGCAGATCAGCCCCAGCATTTT,CASSQEADQPQHF,.,.,TRBV4-3,TRBJ1-5
TGTGCCAGCGACGAGGGACAGTCCAACACAGATACGCAGTATTTT,CASDEGQSNTDTQYF,few,TRBD1,TRBV12-3/TRBV12-4,TRBJ2-3
TGTGCCACCAGTGACTCCCTAGCGGGGGGCCGCAATGAGCAGTTCTTC,CATSDSLAGGRNEQFF,.,TRBD2,TRBV24-1,TRBJ2-1
TGTGCCAGCATCAGCTCAACCTACGAGCAGTACTTC,CASISSTYEQYF,few,.,TRBV6-1,TRBJ2-7
TGTGCCAGCAGTTACTCGTGGCAGGTGAACACTGAAGCTTTCTTT,CASSYSWQVNTEAFF,.,.,TRBV6-5,TRBJ1-1
TGTGCCATCAGTGAATCGGGGCAGGCATACGAGCAGTACTTC,CAISESGQAYEQYF,few,.,TRBV10-3,TRBJ2-7
TGTGCCAGCAGCCTCACAGGGGAAAATTCACCCCTCCACTTT,CASSLTGENSPLHF,few,TRBD1,TRBV6-2/TRBV6-3,TRBJ1-6
TGTGCCAGCAGTATCGCGGAATCCTACGAGCAGTACTTC,CASSIAESYEQYF,.,.,TRBV27,TRBJ2-7
TGCGCCAGCAGCTGGACCGGGACTAGGACAGATACGCAGTATTTT,CASSWTGTRTDTQYF,few,TRBD2,TRBV5-1,TRBJ2-3
TGTGCCAGCAGTGATCCGGCCCACTCCTACAATGAGCAGTTCTTC,CASSDPAHSYNEQFF,.,.,TRBV2,TRBJ2-1
TGTGCCAGCAGCGTAGGGACTAGCGGGGGACGGTTGGAGACCCAGTACTTC,CASSVGTSGGRLETQYF,few,TRBD2,TRBV9,TRBJ2-5
TGCGCCAGCAGCCAGGGCAGGGAGGCTGGGACCAACGTCCTGACTTTC,CASSQGREAGTNVLTF,few,.,TRBV4-3,TRBJ2-6
TGTGCCAGCAGTAAGGGGAGGGGGGTCGGCGAAAAACTGTTTTTT,CASSKGRGVGEKLFF,few,.,TRBV12-3/TRBV12-4,TRBJ1-4